These 4 T cell receptor beta chains share one sample of origin, sequenced in a study of radiation and T cells in renal cell carcinoma. Assay used: immunoSEQ multiplex PCR; TCRdb lists only in-frame clones, some missing. This sample has about 86,000 clones, with about 82% found just once. Described time point: blood 4 weeks post-SBRT, at nephrectomy. Treatment meaning: 15 Gy SBRT to primary tumor, nephrectomy 4 weeks later. The source material was blood, sampled from a patient whose treatment included radiotherapy and nephrectomy. Receptors originate from a man between 50 and 59 years old with renal cell carcinoma.

The chain has TRBV7-9 and TRBJ1-3; D gene uncertain. The CDR3 contains 15 residues. The V end lost 3 bases, the J end lost 0 bases, and 9 bases lay between the germline ends. Germline V lookup: CDR1 SEHNR, CDR2 FQNEAQ (reference sequence). The CDR3 region is CASSFRTPSGNTIYF. CDR3 DNA sequence: TGTGCCAGCAGCTTTAGGACCCCCTCTGGAAACACCATATATTTT.

CDR3 protein: CASSLFQGTNEKLFF. In DNA form, the CDR3 reads TGTGCCAGCAGTTTATTCCAAGGGACTAATGAAAAACTGTTTTTT. The chain is built from TRBV28 and TRBJ1-4; D uncertain. Trimming removed 1 base from V and 2 bases from J, with 8 bases in between. Germline V gives CDR1 MDHEN, CDR2 SYDVKM. The CDR3 runs to 15 residues.

This clone was seen a single time. The rearrangement links TRBV2 to TRBJ2-5; D unclear. Trimming stripped 8 bases from V and 6 bases from J, with 7 bases between. The CDR3 loop spans 10 amino acids. Germline-derived CDR1 and CDR2 are SNHLY and FYNNEI. CDR3: CASAIQTQYF. CDR3 nucleotides: TGTGCCAGCGCTATCCAGACCCAGTACTTC.

V usage is TRBV15 and J usage is TRBJ1-2; unclear D gene. V lost 1 base and J lost 0, with 18 bases in between. Germline values: CDR1 LNHNV, CDR2 YYDKDF (reference sequence). CDR3 length equals 18 residues. The chain's CDR3 is CATSRGLGSPSTNYGYTF. CDR3 nucleotide sequence: TGTGCCACCAGCAGAGGGCTGGGCAGCCCATCCACTAACTATGGCTACACCTTC.